This T cell receptor (beta chain) emerged from a study of T cell responses to AZD1222 COVID-19 vaccine. Worth noting for this clone: No antigen is known for it.

Here immunoSEQ multiplex PCR was the method, and the copy in TCRdb shows in-frame clones only, minus some. Among approximately 210,000 clones listed, roughly 94% were seen once. Notes on the study in general: Spike-specific TCR depth and breadth grew after two AZD1222 doses. Unmutated variant regions are reportedly targeted by nearly half of spike-specific TCRs.

Germline V gene sequence: CDR1 SGDLS, CDR2 YYNGEE. The CDR3 is 16 residues long. V was cut by 0 bases and J by 1 base, with 12 bases left in between. This sample comprised peripheral blood, obtained 28 days after the second dose of the MenACWY control vaccine. This TCR derives from an adult who received the MenACWY meningococcal vaccine as a control. V and J are TRBV9 and TRBJ2-3; perhaps TRBD1 as D (6 bases). This chain's CDR3 is CASSVGDTPGTDTQYF. The CDR3 DNA is TGTGCCAGCAGCGTAGGGGACACCCCGGGCACAGATACGCAGTATTTT.